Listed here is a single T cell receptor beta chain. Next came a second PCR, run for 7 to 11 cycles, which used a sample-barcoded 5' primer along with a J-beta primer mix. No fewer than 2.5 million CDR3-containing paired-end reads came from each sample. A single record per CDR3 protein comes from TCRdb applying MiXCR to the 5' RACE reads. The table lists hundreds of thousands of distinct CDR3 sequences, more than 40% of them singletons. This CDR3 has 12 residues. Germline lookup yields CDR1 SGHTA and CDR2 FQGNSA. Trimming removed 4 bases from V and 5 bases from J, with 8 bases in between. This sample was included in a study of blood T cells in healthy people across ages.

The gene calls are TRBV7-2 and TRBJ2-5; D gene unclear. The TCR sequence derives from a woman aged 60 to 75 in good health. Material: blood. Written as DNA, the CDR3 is TGTGCCAGCAGCTCCACGGATGAGACCCAGTACTTC. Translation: CASSSTDETQYF.